This T cell receptor beta chain was found in a study of CD8 T cells in Susac syndrome. V was clipped by 2 bases and J by 7 bases, with 17 bases between them. From germline, CDR1 is SEHNR and CDR2 FQNEAQ (reference sequence). This CDR3 contains 15 residues. When the RNA was reverse transcribed, random hexamers were used with an input of roughly 0.5 to 1 ug. Amplification of the TCR beta CDR3 was carried out by immunoSEQ multiplex PCR, which spanned a total of 54 Vbeta and 13 Jbeta segments. TCRdb analysed the immunoSEQ multiplex PCR reads with MiXCR anew, one entry per CDR3 protein. This table has approximately 150,000 distinct CDR3 sequences, approximately 95% appearing once. Sequencing of TCR beta, carried out with a high-throughput approach, was applied to CD8+ and CD4+ T cells from the blood. While CD8+ and CD4+ T cells were isolated negatively, TEMRA cells were enriched by FACS.

V and J are TRBV7-9 and TRBJ2-5; the D gene is possibly TRBD2 (6 bases). The receptor was derived from a human donor in good health. Material: CD4+ T cells from PBMCs. CDR3 nucleotide sequence: TGTGCCAGCAGCTTATTCGCGGGACCGGGCTCGACCCAGTACTTC. It codes for CASSLFAGPGSTQYF.